A selection of T cell receptor beta chains follows, all from one sample in a study of T cell responses to AZD1222 COVID-19 vaccine. This table comes from immunoSEQ multiplex PCR, and its TCRdb copy is limited to in-frame clones, with some not included. Of fewer than 120,000 clones in the sample, about 95% are singletons; the top ten hold about 3%. The specimen comprised peripheral blood, sampled 28 days after the second AZD1222 dose. These receptors originate from an adult who received the AZD1222 COVID-19 vaccine. The CDR3 runs from the conserved cysteine through the conserved F or W. Fields, in order: V gene, J gene, clone size, CDR3 protein. Only some rows state a clone size, as once, few, many or a class for expanded clones.

V: TRBV18; J: TRBJ2-3; size: -; CDR3: CASSASGGALDTQYF
V: TRBV18; J: TRBJ1-2; size: -; CDR3: CASSYEFRGAGSYGYTF
V: TRBV5-4; J: TRBJ2-3; size: -; CDR3: CASSWTSGGAMDTQYF
V: TRBV6-1; J: TRBJ1-1; size: once; CDR3: CASSVVGFGGLNTEAFF
V: TRBV14; J: TRBJ1-1; size: -; CDR3: CASSQVLGGRVNTEAFF
V: TRBV19; J: TRBJ1-4; size: -; CDR3: CASSIGLGQGTDLMKKLFF
V: TRBV7-9; J: TRBJ1-3; size: -; CDR3: CASSISPSRDRSSGNTIYF
V: TRBV12-3/TRBV12-4; J: TRBJ1-3; size: -; CDR3: CASSFNRNTIYF
V: TRBV7-8; J: TRBJ1-2; size: -; CDR3: CASSSPWTMTGASYTF
V: TRBV6-6; J: TRBJ2-2; size: -; CDR3: CASSPGGGQGTTGELFF
V: TRBV6-5; J: TRBJ2-2; size: -; CDR3: CASSYQRSAGELFF
V: TRBV5-1; J: TRBJ1-2; size: once; CDR3: CASSSERTGNYGYTF
V: TRBV6-5; J: TRBJ1-2; size: -; CDR3: CASSTRGQGIYGYTF
V: TRBV11-2; J: TRBJ2-1; size: -; CDR3: CASRRLAGSEQFF
V: TRBV6-5; J: TRBJ2-2; size: -; CDR3: CASSYGLRSTGELFF
V: TRBV6-5; J: TRBJ2-3; size: -; CDR3: CASSSRRDTQYF
V: TRBV6-5; J: TRBJ2-2; size: -; CDR3: CAIRPPTGELFF
V: TRBV5-1; J: TRBJ1-6; size: -; CDR3: CASSYIRQLSPLHF
V: TRBV6-1; J: TRBJ2-7; size: -; CDR3: CASSEELAGAFRYEQYF
V: TRBV6-5; J: TRBJ1-1; size: -; CDR3: CASSSSMNTEAFF
V: TRBV5-1; J: TRBJ2-3; size: -; CDR3: CASSLGGTESTDTQYF
V: TRBV7-9; J: TRBJ2-1; size: once; CDR3: CASSSSTYRYNEQFF
V: TRBV5-1; J: TRBJ2-3; size: -; CDR3: CASSPHGLAGAKDTQYF
V: TRBV10-2; J: TRBJ2-7; size: -; CDR3: CASITSGRAVMREQYF
V: TRBV19; J: TRBJ1-2; size: -; CDR3: CALFGGLGYTF
V: TRBV7-2; J: TRBJ1-1; size: -; CDR3: CASSRDLGRNTEAFF
V: TRBV6-5; J: TRBJ1-2; size: -; CDR3: CASSYGGTGEYGYTF
V: TRBV7-8; J: TRBJ1-2; size: -; CDR3: CASSLGMDGYTF
V: TRBV5-6; J: TRBJ1-1; size: -; CDR3: CASRPNLAARRAEAFF
V: TRBV21-1; J: TRBJ2-5; size: -; CDR3: CASSKGNRIQETQYF
V: TRBV19; J: TRBJ2-3; size: -; CDR3: CASSIPGADTQYF